These 27 T cell receptor beta chains were all obtained from the same sample, sequenced in a study of T cell changes during pregnancy in multiple sclerosis. Sequencing was performed with immunoSEQ multiplex PCR; in TCRdb, only in-frame clones are kept and a portion is missing. The sample lists about 48,000 clones, 80% to 95% occurring once. Specimen: CD4+ T cells from peripheral blood mononuclear cells, collected in the second trimester of pregnancy. These receptor sequences come from a female donor in good health, enrolled as a control in a pregnancy study.

This chain connects TRBV28 to TRBJ2-5; TRBD2 matches at 10 bases. V shed 2 bases and J 11 bases; nucleotides not matched to a gene: 5. The germline V gene has CDR1 MDHEN and CDR2 SYDVKM. This CDR3 comprises 13 residues. In DNA form, the CDR3 reads TGTGCCAGCAGTTTAACTAGCGGGGTGTGGCAGTACTTC. It codes for CASSLTSGVWQYF. The whole variable domain, remainder taken from reference TRBV28 and TRBJ2-5, is DVKVTQSSRYLVKRTGEKVFLECVQDMDHENMFWYRQDPGLGLRLIYFSYDVKMKEKGDIPEGYSVSREKKERFSLILESASTNQTSMYLCASSLTSGVWQYFGPGTRLLVL.

V is TRBV2 and J is TRBJ2-1; TRBD1 matches at 9 bases. Germline V gene data show CDR1 as SNHLY and CDR2 as FYNNEI. Germline trimming cut 5 bases from V and 5 bases from J; bases unmatched to any gene: 10. The CDR3 length is 16 residues. This CDR3 reads CASSQPRDRANNEQFF. CDR3 sequence (DNA): TGTGCCAGCAGTCAACCCCGGGACAGGGCTAACAATGAGCAGTTCTTC. Full variable domain (rest looked up from reference TRBV2 and TRBJ2-1): EPEVTQTPSHQVTQMGQEVILRCVPISNHLYFYWYRQILGQKVEFLVSFYNNEISEKSEIFDDQFSVERPDGSNFTLKIRSTKLEDSAMYFCASSQPRDRANNEQFFGPGTRLTVL.

This chain connects TRBV27 to TRBJ2-2; D perhaps matches TRBD1 (5 bases). The CDR3 is made up of 16 amino acids. From germline, CDR1 is MNHEY and CDR2 SMNVEV (reference sequence). Trimming removed 1 base from V and 7 bases from J, with 16 bases in between. CDR3 sequence reads: CASSLLRQLRRGELFF. As DNA, the CDR3 is TGTGCCAGCAGTTTATTGAGACAGCTCCGGCGCGGGGAGCTGTTTTTT.

The rearrangement joins TRBV28 to TRBJ2-1, with D unresolved. CDR1 is MDHEN, CDR2 SYDVKM, per germline. The ends were cut back, 3 bases at V and 4 bases at J, with 7 bases in the middle. The CDR3 runs 13 residues. CDR3 DNA sequence: TGTGCCAGCAGTTTTTCTGTTTACAATGAGCAGTTCTTC. Amino acid sequence: CASSFSVYNEQFF.

V is TRBV5-5 and J is TRBJ2-5; 7 bases fit TRBD2. The germline V gene has CDR1 SGHKS and CDR2 YYEKEE (reference sequence). This CDR3 is 15 amino acids long. J was trimmed by 1 base and V by 7 bases; bases with no gene match: 10. CDR3 bases: TGTGCCAGCGAACTAGCGCCTAGCGCCCAAGAGACCCAGTACTTC. It translates to CASELAPSAQETQYF.

This clone was picked up many times. J is TRBJ2-4 and V is TRBV5-1, with 8 bases lining up with TRBD2. Losses at the gene ends were 4 bases for V and 8 bases for J; bases not matched to a gene: 8. Per germline, CDR1 SGHRS and CDR2 YFSETQ. The CDR3 length is 14 residues. CDR3: CASSPSGGADIQYF. The CDR3 DNA reads as TGCGCCAGCAGCCCCTCGGGGGGGGCGGACATTCAGTACTTC.

The chain has TRBV5-1 and TRBJ2-2, with D possibly being TRBD2 (5 bases). Trimming took 6 bases from V and 4 from J, leaving 10 bases between them. Germline-derived CDR1 and CDR2 are SGHRS and YFSETQ. This CDR3 is built from 13 residues. The CDR3, as DNA: TGCGCCAGCAATCGGGAAGGCACCGGGGAGCTGTTTTTT. It is translated as CASNREGTGELFF.

The chain recombines TRBV28 with TRBJ1-2, with D hard to call. V dropped 7 bases and J dropped 8 bases, with 17 bases sitting between them. This CDR3 has 13 amino acids. From germline, CDR1 is MDHEN and CDR2 SYDVKM. This chain's CDR3 is CASTPPRWRGYTF. CDR3 nucleotides: TGTGCCAGCACCCCCCCGCGATGGAGGGGCTACACCTTC.

The chain carries TRBV7-6 and TRBJ2-7, with 8 positions matching TRBD2. Germline loops: CDR1 SGHVS, CDR2 FNYEAQ. CDR3 length equals 16 residues. Trimming removed 5 bases from V and 0 bases from J; junction bases left unmatched: 9. The chain's CDR3 is CASSRATSVGSYEQYF. The CDR3 DNA reads TGTGCCAGCAGCCGTGCGACTAGCGTCGGCTCCTACGAGCAGTACTTC.

This clone was recorded only once. The chain recombines TRBV18 with TRBJ1-1, with a tentative D call TRBD1 (6 bases). There are 13 residues in the CDR3. The V and J ends lost 1 base and 5 bases respectively, with 8 bases between them. Germline V gene lookup returns CDR1 KGHSH and CDR2 LQKENI. CDR3 bases: TGTGCCAGCTCACCACGGACAGATACTGAAGCTTTCTTT. Translating gives CASSPRTDTEAFF.

This chain connects TRBV5-1 to TRBJ2-7; 7 positions match TRBD1. Germline V lookup: CDR1 SGHRS, CDR2 YFSETQ. The CDR3 extends over 14 amino acids. With V trimmed by 4 bases and J by 2 bases, 6 bases remained unmatched. The CDR3 spells CASSPGGSTYEQYF. The CDR3 bases are TGCGCCAGCAGCCCAGGGGGATCGACCTACGAGCAGTACTTC.

V usage is TRBV1 and J usage is TRBJ2-7; the table names TRBD2, a call not compared with the DNA. TRBV1 is assigned pseudogene status. This CDR3 is 16 amino acids long. CDR3 in amino acids: CTSSQDRVAGENEQYF. CDR3 nucleotide sequence: TGCACCAGCAGCCAAGACCGGGTAGCGGGAGAAAACGAGCAGTACTTC.

The chain uses TRBV5-6 and TRBJ2-1; D gene ambiguous. The V end lost 6 bases, the J end lost 6 bases, and 10 bases lay between the germline ends. Germline lookup yields CDR1 SGHDT and CDR2 YYEEEE. The CDR3 loop spans 12 amino acids. The CDR3 coding sequence is TGTGCCAGCACTGGTCTACCCAATGAGCAGTTCTTC. Protein product: CASTGLPNEQFF.

The CDR3 DNA follows: TGTGCCAGCAGCTTAGGTCCCGGGTCTCCGGATCAGCCCCAGCATTTT. Its protein is CASSLGPGSPDQPQHF. This chain connects TRBV11-2 to TRBJ1-5, with unresolved D. The CDR3 length is 16 residues. Germline-derived CDR1 and CDR2 are SGHAT and FQNNGV. Trimming left V 1 base short and J 5 bases short, with 15 bases between. The complete variable domain, with remaining parts taken from reference TRBV11-2 and TRBJ1-5, reads EAGVAQSPRYKIIEKRQSVAFWCNPISGHATLYWYQQILGQGPKLLIQFQNNGVVDDSQLPKDRFSAERLKGVDSTLKIQPAKLEDSAVYLCASSLGPGSPDQPQHFGDGTRLSIL.

This chain uses TRBV5-4 with TRBJ2-7; 11 nucleotides line up with TRBD2. Germline lookup yields CDR1 SGHNT and CDR2 YYREEE (reference sequence). The CDR3 runs 14 residues. V shed 2 bases, J shed 3 bases, and the junction held 1 base outside the gene matches. In nucleotides, the CDR3 is TGTGCCAGCAGCTTAACTAGCGGGAGCTACGAGCAGTACTTC. This gives the protein CASSLTSGSYEQYF.

This clone was recorded only once. The chain combines TRBV6-6 with TRBJ1-1, with D uncertain. The CDR3 contains 11 residues. The germline CDR1 and CDR2 sequences are MNHNY and SVGAGI (reference sequence). V gave up 2 bases and J gave up 6 bases, with 4 bases separating them. CDR3 nucleotide sequence: TGTGCCAGCAGTTACCTGTCTGAAGCTTTCTTT. It specifies CASSYLSEAFF.

As to this clone: Other nucleotide sequences from this sample produce the same CDR3. V is TRBV6-5 and J is TRBJ2-6; a possible D gene is TRBD2 (7 bases). This CDR3 contains 16 residues. CDR1 MNHEY and CDR2 SVGAGI come from the germline V gene. The V and J ends lost 0 bases and 3 bases respectively, with 9 bases between them. The CDR3 sequence: CASSYSGGRGANVLTF. The CDR3, as DNA: TGTGCCAGCAGTTACTCCGGGGGGCGTGGGGCCAACGTCCTGACTTTC.

The chain couples TRBV5-1 to TRBJ2-3; D possibly corresponds to TRBD2 (6 bases). This CDR3 has 15 residues. Germline V CDR1 and CDR2: SGHRS, YFSETQ. The V end was cut by 0 bases, the J end by 3 bases, with 11 bases between. The CDR3 DNA is TGCGCCAGCAGCTTGGGTTCAAGCGGGACAGATACGCAGTATTTT. The encoded protein is CASSLGSSGTDTQYF.

The chain joins TRBV11-2 to TRBJ2-1; D possibly corresponds to TRBD2 (5 bases). Germline assignment: CDR1 SGHAT and CDR2 FQNNGV. The CDR3 runs 15 residues. Trimming removed 5 bases from V and 4 bases from J, with 15 bases in between. In nucleotides, the CDR3 is TGTGCCAGCAGCACTGTCCGCGGGCGATACAATGAGCAGTTCTTC. It is translated as CASSTVRGRYNEQFF.

This chain's CDR3 is CASGFGGVGAYGYTF. Written as DNA, the CDR3 is TGTGCTAGTGGTTTTGGGGGGGTCGGGGCCTATGGCTACACCTTC. The chain is built from TRBV12-5 and TRBJ1-2, with a possible D match to TRBD1 (5 bases). The CDR3 is 15 residues long. Germline V gene lookup returns CDR1 LGHNT and CDR2 FRNRAP. The ends were cut back, 3 bases at V and 4 bases at J, with 15 bases in the middle.

This CDR3 is CASSPEGGNEKLFF. In DNA, the CDR3 is TGTGCCAGCAGCCCGGAGGGTGGTAATGAAAAACTGTTTTTT. The gene calls are TRBV7-2 and TRBJ1-4; D gene unclear. V lost 5 bases and J 4 bases, leaving 11 bases between the germline ends. CDR3 size: 14 residues. Germline V gene sequence: CDR1 SGHTA, CDR2 FQGNSA.

This rearrangement joins TRBV10-3 to TRBJ2-5; TRBD2 matches 8 bases. CDR1 and CDR2 from the germline V gene are ENHRY and SYGVKD. Trimming took 10 bases from V and 5 from J; bases not matched to a gene: 12. The CDR3 runs to 14 residues. The CDR3 DNA reads TGTGCCACTACGGGAGGGGTGTCGGGGGAGACCCAGTACTTC. Translated, it gives CATTGGVSGETQYF.

This clone was seen a handful of times. The chain couples TRBV7-8 to TRBJ1-4, with D uncertain. The CDR3 covers 15 residues. Per germline, CDR1 SGHVS and CDR2 FQNEAQ. Trimming cost V 3 bases and J 7 bases, with 15 bases left between them. CDR3 sequence reads: CASSFLRGGGEKLFF. The CDR3 DNA sequence: TGTGCCAGCAGCTTTTTACGAGGTGGTGGTGAAAAACTGTTTTTT.

This clone was found once. The rearrangement joins TRBV19 to TRBJ2-2; 10 bases line up with TRBD1. The germline CDR1 and CDR2 sequences are LNHDA and SQIVND (reference sequence). This CDR3 comprises 14 residues. Trimming took 6 bases from V and 7 from J; bases not matched to a gene: 5. CDR3 bases: TGTGCCAGTAGGGACAGGGGGACCGGCGGGGAGCTGTTTTTT. Translated, it gives CASRDRGTGGELFF. Complete variable domain (other parts from reference TRBV19 and TRBJ2-2): DGGITQSPKYLFRKEGQNVTLSCEQNLNHDAMYWYRQDPGQGLRLIYYSQIVNDFQKGDIAEGYSVSREKKESFPLTVTSAQKNPTAFYLCASRDRGTGGELFFGEGSRLTVL.

This chain connects TRBV18 to TRBJ2-1; D perhaps matches TRBD1 (5 bases). Per the germline V gene, CDR1 is KGHSH and CDR2 is LQKENI. CDR3 length: 15 residues. V lost 3 bases to trimming and J lost 2 bases, with 11 bases between them. CDR3: CASSPQGRTYNEQFF. The CDR3 nucleotides read TGTGCCAGCTCACCCCAGGGTAGGACCTACAATGAGCAGTTCTTC.

This clone was counted a few times. The chain is built from TRBV4-2 and TRBJ2-1; the D gene is possibly TRBD2 (6 bases). V was shortened by 4 bases and J by 8 bases, with 18 bases between the two germline ends. The CDR3 consists of 15 residues. The V gene's germline CDR1 is LGHNA and CDR2 YNFKEQ. Written as DNA, the CDR3 is TGTGCCAGCAGCCGGAACTTGGGCGGGGAAGATGAGCAGTTCTTC. Translating gives CASSRNLGGEDEQFF.

The V and J genes are TRBV5-5 and TRBJ2-3; weak D call: TRBD2 (7 bases). The CDR3 sequence is 13 residues long. CDR1 is SGHKS and CDR2 is YYEKEE in the germline V gene (reference sequence). The V end was cut by 5 bases, the J end by 11 bases, with 18 bases between. CDR3 coding DNA: TGTGCCAGCAGTTCGACTAGGGAGGGGGGGCAGTATTTT. It encodes CASSSTREGGQYF.